This T cell receptor beta chain was documented in a study of T cells in localized non-small cell lung cancer. Some clones are missing from TCRdb's copy, which holds only in-frame ones; the method was immunoSEQ multiplex PCR. The sample has over 40,000 clones; approximately 90% are singletons. CDR3 size: 17 residues. CDR1 PRHDT and CDR2 FYEKMQ come from the germline V gene (reference sequence). V trimming: 4 bases; J trimming: 2 bases; junction bases outside the gene matches: 13. Comments on this clone: The antigen remains unidentified.

Study-wide results and limits: Elevated blood T cell density was associated with longer overall survival. Paired adjacent lung recovered a median roughly 54 of the top 100 tumor clones. A single tumor region was sequenced, leaving heterogeneity possible.

The TCR comes from a woman aged 18 to 55 with stage III lung adenocarcinoma. The chain couples TRBV13 to TRBJ1-1; TRBD1 matches 7 bases. The source material was peripheral blood, sampled before any cancer treatment. The DNA of the CDR3 is TGTGCCAGCAGCTCGGATGACTACAGGGGCGCCAACACTGAAGCTTTCTTT. Amino acid sequence: CASSSDDYRGANTEAFF.